Listed here is a single T cell receptor beta chain. Its specificity is not known. The V end was cut by 3 bases, the J end by 4 bases, with 7 bases between. This CDR3 has 11 residues. Looked up from germline, CDR1 is GTSNPN and CDR2 is SVGIG (reference sequence). This sample is part of a study of T cell responses to AZD1222 COVID-19 vaccine. Notes on the study in general: Among AZD1222 vaccinees, only six were seropositive at baseline. Two doses of AZD1222 preceded a rise in Spike-specific TCR breadth and depth. Among spike-specific TCRs, nearly half reportedly target unmutated variant regions. Donors were chiefly white British, with a greater number of females, and clonal diversity was perhaps underestimated.

Profiled with immunoSEQ multiplex PCR; TCRdb holds only in-frame clones, not every one. This sample yields approximately 90,000 clones, of which 85% to 90% are seen a single time; about 3.7% belongs to the top ten. The clonotype was recovered from an adult in good health. The chain is built from TRBV30 and TRBJ2-7; D might be TRBD2 (5 bases). This specimen was peripheral blood, taken on day 0 of AZD1222 vaccination. The CDR3 sequence: CAWSGEYEQYF. CDR3 DNA sequence: TGTGCCTGGAGCGGGGAATACGAGCAGTACTTC. Filled out from reference TRBV30 and TRBJ2-7, the complete variable domain reads SQTIHQWPATLVQPVGSPLSLECTVEGTSNPNLYWYRQAAGRGLQLLFYSVGIGQISSEVPQNLSASRPQDRQFILSSKKLLLSDSGFYLCAWSGEYEQYFGPGTRLTVT.